The 15 T cell receptor beta chains in this list originate from one sample, sequenced in a study of cytomegalovirus exposure and HLA in healthy donors. Clones were sequenced by immunoSEQ multiplex PCR, and TCRdb holds only the in-frame ones, with some missing. The sample contains 110,000 to 150,000 clones, about four fifths of which appear only once. Sequenced: PBMCs. The receptors were gathered from a woman aged 30 to 39 in good health and CMV-seronegative.

This chain joins TRBV10-3 and TRBJ2-3, with TRBD2 matching over 7 bases. V gave up 4 bases and J gave up 6 bases; unmatched junction bases: 10. The CDR3 is 15 amino acids. Germline V gene sequence: CDR1 ENHRY, CDR2 SYGVKD. This CDR3 reads CAISAGGTSIDTQYF. The CDR3 bases are TGTGCCATCAGTGCCGGGGGGACTTCAATTGATACGCAGTATTTT.

This clone was counted only a few times. CDR3 DNA sequence: TGTGCCAGTAGTACTACAGGGCACGGATCACCCCTCCACTTT. Protein product: CASSTTGHGSPLHF. V is TRBV19 and J is TRBJ1-6; D is perhaps TRBD1 (6 bases). Trimming removed 4 bases at V and 10 bases at J, with 14 bases between. Germline CDR1 LNHDA, CDR2 SQIVND (reference sequence). The CDR3 is made up of 14 amino acids.

The genes are TRBV5-4 and TRBJ2-1; TRBD2 aligns across 16 bases. With 4 bases clipped from V and 3 bases from J, the junction kept 7 bases outside the gene matches. CDR3 length equals 18 residues. CDR1 is SGHNT, CDR2 YYREEE, per germline (reference sequence). Written as DNA, the CDR3 is TGTGCCAGCAGCCTGGGACTAGCGGGGGGGAATATCTACAATGAGCAGTTCTTC. It yields the protein CASSLGLAGGNIYNEQFF.

There are a few counts of this clone. The chain employs TRBV19 and TRBJ1-6; D is unclear. V lost 5 bases and J lost 7, with 9 bases in between. This CDR3 contains 13 residues. From germline, CDR1 is LNHDA and CDR2 SQIVND (reference sequence). The CDR3 sequence: CASSPVLNSPLHF. The DNA for the CDR3 is TGTGCCAGTAGTCCTGTGTTGAATTCACCCCTCCACTTT.

V is TRBV27 and J is TRBJ1-3; 7 nucleotides agree with TRBD1. The germline V gene encodes CDR1 MNHEY and CDR2 SMNVEV (reference sequence). The CDR3 has 15 amino acids. J lost 0 bases, V lost 5 bases, and 4 bases had no gene match. The DNA of the CDR3 is TGTGCCAGCAGTGAAAACAGGGGCTCTGGAAACACCATATATTTT. Its translation is CASSENRGSGNTIYF.

The chain recombines TRBV10-2 with TRBJ2-7; D unresolved. The CDR3 has 14 amino acids. The V and J ends lost 7 bases and 0 bases respectively, with 13 bases between them. Germline V lookup: CDR1 WSHSY, CDR2 SAAADI. The CDR3 loop reads CASTPERNSYEQYF. CDR3 in DNA: TGCGCCAGCACGCCAGAGAGGAACTCCTACGAGCAGTACTTC.

The CDR3 spells CSGGPAETQYF. CDR3 bases: TGCAGTGGGGGGCCGGCGGAGACCCAGTACTTC. The V and J genes are TRBV20-1 and TRBJ2-5, with a possible D match to TRBD1 (6 bases). Germline loops: CDR1 DFQATT, CDR2 SNEGSKA (reference sequence). V lost 7 bases and J 5 bases, leaving 11 bases between the germline ends. The CDR3 runs to 11 residues.

The rearrangement links TRBV5-1 to TRBJ2-6; D uncertain. The V end lost 0 bases, the J end lost 0 bases, and 10 bases lay between the germline ends. The CDR3 extends over 17 amino acids. The germline CDR1 and CDR2 sequences are SGHRS and YFSETQ. CDR3 sequence (DNA): TGCGCCAGCAGCTTGGCCCGAGGTGTCTCTGGGGCCAACGTCCTGACTTTC. It yields the protein CASSLARGVSGANVLTF.

The gene calls are TRBV5-6 and TRBJ1-4, with TRBD1 matching 8 bases. This CDR3 contains 16 residues. From germline, CDR1 is SGHDT and CDR2 YYEEEE. The J segment lost 6 bases and the V segment lost 1 base, leaving 8 bases of the junction unmatched. CDR3 residues: CASSLFGQGGDEKLFF. DNA for the CDR3: TGTGCCAGCAGCTTGTTCGGACAGGGCGGGGATGAAAAACTGTTTTTT.

The table lists this clone with a count of one. The rearrangement uses TRBV9 and TRBJ2-3; 10 nucleotides agree with TRBD2. Germline V CDR1 and CDR2: SGDLS, YYNGEE. V lost 0 bases to trimming and J lost 1 base; unmatched junction nucleotides: 2. The CDR3 has 16 residues. CDR3 nucleotide sequence: TGTGCCAGCAGCGTAGGGCTAGCGGGGGGCACAGATACGCAGTATTTT. It translates to CASSVGLAGGTDTQYF.

This clone is deemed medium-sized. This chain connects TRBV4-2 to TRBJ2-2, with 11 bases that match TRBD2. Germline V gene data show CDR1 as LGHNA and CDR2 as YNFKEQ. The CDR3 has 15 residues. V was pared by 0 bases and J by 6 bases, with 0 bases of the junction left unmatched. DNA of the CDR3: TGTGCCAGCAGCCAAGATAGCGGGGGGGCCGGGGAGCTGTTTTTT. Translating gives CASSQDSGGAGELFF.

The chain is built from TRBV5-5 and TRBJ2-3; TRBD2 aligns across 15 bases. The germline gives CDR1 SGHKS, CDR2 YYEKEE (reference sequence). The ends lost 4 bases at V and 6 bases at J; junction bases unmatched: 9. The CDR3 spans 17 residues. This CDR3 is CASSQIAGTSGRDTQYF. CDR3 sequence (DNA): TGTGCCAGCAGCCAAATAGCTGGGACTAGCGGGAGGGATACGCAGTATTTT.

The J gene is TRBJ1-1, the V gene TRBV19; weak D call: TRBD1 (5 bases). Germline V gives CDR1 LNHDA, CDR2 SQIVND (reference sequence). Trimming removed 7 bases from V and 3 bases from J, with 21 bases in between. There are 16 residues in the CDR3. The CDR3 reads CASKNGRGRLYTEAFF. CDR3 sequence (DNA): TGTGCCAGTAAAAATGGTAGGGGAAGATTGTACACTGAAGCTTTCTTT.

The V gene is TRBV15, the J gene TRBJ1-4, with 10 nucleotides matching TRBD1. Germline V gene sequence: CDR1 LNHNV, CDR2 YYDKDF (reference sequence). Trimming at V came to 2 bases and at J to 8 bases, leaving 17 bases not matched to a gene. CDR3 length: 19 amino acids. This CDR3 reads CATSRRRTGGPKGGEKLFF. CDR3 sequence (DNA): TGTGCCACCAGCAGAAGAAGGACAGGGGGTCCTAAGGGGGGCGAAAAACTGTTTTTT.

The chain recombines TRBV5-4 with TRBJ1-1, with D possibly TRBD1 on 5 matching bases. Trimming removed 9 bases at V and 4 bases at J, with 13 bases between. Germline V gives CDR1 SGHNT, CDR2 YYREEE (reference sequence). The CDR3 sequence is 12 residues long. As DNA, the CDR3 is TGTGCCACCAAACAGGCCGCCACTGAAGCTTTCTTT. This codes for CATKQAATEAFF.